The clone carrying this T cell receptor beta chain appeared a few times. The data were taken from a study of T cells in Graves' hyperthyroidism and ophthalmopathy. The CDR3 loop spans 17 amino acids. CDR1 DFQATT and CDR2 SNEGSKA come from the germline V gene (reference sequence). J gave up 1 base and V 6 bases, and 7 bases lay outside the gene matches. Amplification of TCR beta CDR3 regions was performed using RNA transcripts as template. RT-PCR in the first round (using the HTBI primer set) targeted the TCR CDR3. MiXCR, applied by TCRdb to the multiplex PCR reads, yields one record per CDR3 protein. This table has more than 650,000 distinct CDR3 sequences, about 15% appearing once.

The sequencing sample was made of blood. This TCR was sampled from a woman aged 18-29 years with Graves' hyperthyroidism. V is TRBV20-1 and J is TRBJ2-4; 15 nucleotides line up with TRBD2. The CDR3 sequence is CSAPGLAGGRAKNIQYF. CDR3 bases: TGCAGTGCCCCTGGACTAGCGGGAGGGAGGGCCAAAAACATTCAGTACTTC.